The source of this T cell receptor (beta chain) is a study of human versus mouse CDR3 diversity and MHC coevolution (dated by TCRdb to between 2016 and 2019). Broadly, across the study: According to reports, the immunoSEQ assay can detect one in 200,000 T cells and keeps multiplex PCR amplification bias to a minimum. Across mouse and human samples, each sample had between about 0.6 x 10^7 and 1.6 x 10^7 valid reads. Human naive CD4 T cell repertoires were used as a reference for TCR selection on multiple MHC II alleles and were compared with human-TCR-locus transgenic mice carrying single MHC II. The human cohort was made up of three healthy volunteer blood donors, who at collection were aged 30 to 39, 40 to 50 and 60 to 69, one donor in each range. What the authors observed across the whole study: Repertoire diversity was not regarded as directly comparable between humans and mice because human T cells were selected on a handful of MHC II alleles. The lowest clonal inequality scores among all compared groups were observed in most of the three human donors. The largest TCR beta repertoire, around 1.5 million clonotypes, was estimated by iCHAO1 for humans, a finding likely attributable to selection by multiple MHC II molecules. On average, humans had more CDR3 deletions and insertions than mice, indicating greater exonuclease and TdT activity.

Notes on this clone: Its antigen remains undetermined. No much larger clonotype is one base removed from it; base qualities were not supplied.

Fluorescence-activated cell sorting was used to pull naive CD4 T cells, meaning cells that were CD45RO-negative and CD62L-positive, out of the PBMCs. Around 50 ml of fresh peripheral blood was drawn per donor, and PBMCs were isolated by Ficoll density centrifugation. Sorting was performed on a FACSAria III instrument, with purity above 95% for all samples. V lost 6 bases and J lost 2 bases; the stretch between them is 11 bases long. The CDR3 runs 14 amino acids, cysteine and phenylalanine included. Only CDR3 DNA remains: 42 bases, in frame from the first base. Based on the germline V gene (reference sequence), the CDR1 and CDR2 sequences are LNHDA and SQIVND. Genomic DNA was extracted from the sorted cells using the QIAGEN blood and tissue kit and was quantified on a NanoDrop 1000. The immunoSEQ platform deep sequenced and quantified TCR alpha and beta chains by multiplex PCR of genomic DNA. For the original study's pipeline: IMGT gene and region definitions were used to annotate TCR sequences. Out-of-frame rearrangements served as a stand-in for the preselection repertoire and were compared with in-frame clonotypes. To estimate repertoire size, the study used the iCHAO1 estimator that comes with the immunoSEQ platform. Clonal inequality was measured with a Gini index on in-frame amino acid clonotypes, based on the Lorenz curve. Shared clonotypes were counted with the intersect function of the R package tcR, and similarity was scored with the Jaccard index. The R prcomp function was used without normalization to run principal component analysis of V, J and V-J usage frequencies. In its TCRdb copy, this immuneACCESS table keeps in-frame sequences only and misses some clones. Where compared with another copy, unresolved V genes explain less than half of these, and the others have no known cause. D and trimming were read from the DNA, whereas the V and J calls and clone size are those reported in that table. Counted in this sample were some 80,000 clones; about nine tenths of them appeared once. The leading ten clones occupy around 0.15% of the sample.

Input material: naive CD4+ T cells from blood. The cell subset or site label, as the study defines it: CD45RO-negative CD62L-positive naive CD4 T cells. The source of this sequence is a person between 25 and 70 years old in good health. The rearrangement joined TRBV19 to TRBJ1-3; TRBD1 could be the D gene, as 6 bases match. The DNA is TGTGCCAGTAGCTCAGGGGTAACTGGAAACACCATATATTTT. This gives the protein CASSSGVTGNTIYF. The CDR3 plus the reference TRBV19 and TRBJ1-3 genes for the other parts give the full variable domain: DGGITQSPKYLFRKEGQNVTLSCEQNLNHDAMYWYRQDPGQGLRLIYYSQIVNDFQKGDIAEGYSVSREKKESFPLTVTSAQKNPTAFYLCASSSGVTGNTIYFGEGSWLTVV.